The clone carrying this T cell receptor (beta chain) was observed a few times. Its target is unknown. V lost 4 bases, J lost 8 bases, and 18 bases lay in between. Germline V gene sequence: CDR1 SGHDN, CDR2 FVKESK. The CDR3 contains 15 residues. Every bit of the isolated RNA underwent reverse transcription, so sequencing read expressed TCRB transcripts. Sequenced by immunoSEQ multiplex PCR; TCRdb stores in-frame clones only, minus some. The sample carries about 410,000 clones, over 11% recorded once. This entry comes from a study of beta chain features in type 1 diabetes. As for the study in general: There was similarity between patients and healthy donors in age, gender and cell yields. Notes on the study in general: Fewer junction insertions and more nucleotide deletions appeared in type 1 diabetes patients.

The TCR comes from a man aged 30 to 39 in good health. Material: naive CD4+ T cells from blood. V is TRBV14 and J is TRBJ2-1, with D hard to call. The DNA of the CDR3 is TGTGCCAGCAGCCCTGGACCCTCCATAGTCGATGAGCAGTTCTTC. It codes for CASSPGPSIVDEQFF.